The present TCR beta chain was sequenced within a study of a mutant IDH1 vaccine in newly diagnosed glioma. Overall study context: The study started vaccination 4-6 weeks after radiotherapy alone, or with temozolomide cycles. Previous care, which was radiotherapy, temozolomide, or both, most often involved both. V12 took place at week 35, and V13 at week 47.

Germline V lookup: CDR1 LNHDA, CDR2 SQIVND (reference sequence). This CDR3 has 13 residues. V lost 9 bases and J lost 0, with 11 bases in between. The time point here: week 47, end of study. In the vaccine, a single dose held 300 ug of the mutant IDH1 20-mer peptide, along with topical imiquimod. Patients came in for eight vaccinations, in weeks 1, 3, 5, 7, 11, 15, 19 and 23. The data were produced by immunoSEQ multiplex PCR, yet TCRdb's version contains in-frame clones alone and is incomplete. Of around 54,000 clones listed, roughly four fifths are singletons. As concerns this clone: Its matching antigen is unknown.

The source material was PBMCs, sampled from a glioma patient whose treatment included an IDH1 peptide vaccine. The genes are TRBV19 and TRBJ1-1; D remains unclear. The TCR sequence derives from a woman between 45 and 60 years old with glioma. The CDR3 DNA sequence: TGTGCCAGCTCGGTTTTAATGAACACTGAAGCTTTCTTT. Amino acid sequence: CASSVLMNTEAFF.